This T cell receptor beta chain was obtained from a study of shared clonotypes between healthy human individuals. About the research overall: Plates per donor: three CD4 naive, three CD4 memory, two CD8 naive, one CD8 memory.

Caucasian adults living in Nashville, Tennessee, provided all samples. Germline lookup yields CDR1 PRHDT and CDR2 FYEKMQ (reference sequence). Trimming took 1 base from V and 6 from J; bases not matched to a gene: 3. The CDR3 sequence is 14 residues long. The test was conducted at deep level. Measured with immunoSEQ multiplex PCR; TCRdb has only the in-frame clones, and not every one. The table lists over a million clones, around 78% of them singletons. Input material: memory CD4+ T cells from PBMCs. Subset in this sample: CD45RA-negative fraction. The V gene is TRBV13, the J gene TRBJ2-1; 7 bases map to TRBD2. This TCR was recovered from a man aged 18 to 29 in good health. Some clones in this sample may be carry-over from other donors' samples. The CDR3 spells CASSLDQRGNEQFF. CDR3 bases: TGTGCCAGCAGCTTAGATCAGCGGGGCAATGAGCAGTTCTTC.